The clone carrying this TCR beta chain was seen a handful of times. The target antigen is unknown. This CDR3 is 15 amino acids long. Germline V gene lookup returns CDR1 LGHNA and CDR2 YNFKEQ. V was cut by 0 bases and J by 6 bases, with 11 bases left in between. The data were obtained in a study of cytomegalovirus exposure and HLA in healthy donors. Study-wide background: There were 100 million to 130 million unique TCR beta sequences, drawn from 150 million to 200 million T cells, in an earlier analysis.

Primers for the PCR totalled 60 Vbeta and 13 Jbeta. Sequenced by immunoSEQ multiplex PCR; TCRdb stores in-frame clones only, minus some. Of about 180,000 clones listed, over 75% are singletons. Study-wide results and limits: An analysis done earlier found most TCR beta V segments productive about 90% or about 30% of the time. Trimming of TCR beta V- and J-genes showed a link, identified in a later analysis, to a missense DCLRE1C variant. More clonal expansion characterized HLA-associated TCR beta chains than equally common others in a later analysis.

Sequenced material: PBMCs. The genes are TRBV4-2 and TRBJ2-2; D unresolved. The clonotype originates from a man between 60 and 70 years old in good health and CMV-seronegative. The CDR3 loop reads CASSQETELAGELFF. CDR3 nucleotide sequence: TGTGCCAGCAGCCAAGAAACTGAATTAGCCGGGGAGCTGTTTTTT.